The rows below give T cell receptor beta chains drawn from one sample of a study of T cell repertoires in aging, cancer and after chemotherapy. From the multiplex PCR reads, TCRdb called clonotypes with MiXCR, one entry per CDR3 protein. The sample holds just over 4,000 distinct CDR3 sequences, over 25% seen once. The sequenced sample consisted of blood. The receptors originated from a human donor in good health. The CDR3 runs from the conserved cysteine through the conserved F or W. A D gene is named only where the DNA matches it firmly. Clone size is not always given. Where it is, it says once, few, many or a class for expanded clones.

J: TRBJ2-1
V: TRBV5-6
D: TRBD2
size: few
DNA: TGTGCCAGCAGCCTGGCATGGGGGGGTTACAATGAGCAGTTCTTC
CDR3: CASSLAWGGYNEQFF

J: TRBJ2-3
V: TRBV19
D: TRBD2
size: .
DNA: TGTGCCAGTAGTATGGGCACCGGGACTACCACAGATACGCAGTATTTT
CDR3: CASSMGTGTTTDTQYF

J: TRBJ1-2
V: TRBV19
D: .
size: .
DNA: TGTGCCAGTAGTCTCTCAGGGGACCCTAACTATGGCTACACCTTC
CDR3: CASSLSGDPNYGYTF

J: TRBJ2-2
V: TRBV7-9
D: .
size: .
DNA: TGTGCCAGCAGCTTCATTGATGGCCACCCGAACACCGGGGAGCTGTTTTTT
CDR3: CASSFIDGHPNTGELFF

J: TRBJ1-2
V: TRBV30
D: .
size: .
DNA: TGTGCCTGGAGTGTAACGCGCCGGGGCTACACCTTC
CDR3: CAWSVTRRGYTF

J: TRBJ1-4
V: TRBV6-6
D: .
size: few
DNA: TGTGCCAGCAGTATACCTCCGGCAGGGGAAGGTCGAGAAAAACTGTTTTTT
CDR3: CASSIPPAGEGREKLFF

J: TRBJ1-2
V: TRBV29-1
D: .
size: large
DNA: TGCAGCGTGGTTGATACCGGGACACTCCGCCCATATGGCTACACCTTC
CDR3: CSVVDTGTLRPYGYTF

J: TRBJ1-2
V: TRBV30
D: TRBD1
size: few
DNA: TGTGCCTGGAGGTGGACAGGGCTTGCGGATGGCTACACCTTC
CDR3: CAWRWTGLADGYTF

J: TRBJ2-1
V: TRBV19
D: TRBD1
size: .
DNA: TGTGCCAGTAGGGACAGGACTCCCTTACTTTACAATGAGCAGTTCTTC
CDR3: CASRDRTPLLYNEQFF

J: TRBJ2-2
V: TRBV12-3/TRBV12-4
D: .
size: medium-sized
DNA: TGTGCCAGCAGTTTGGCGGCGAACACCGGGGAGCTGTTTTTT
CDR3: CASSLAANTGELFF

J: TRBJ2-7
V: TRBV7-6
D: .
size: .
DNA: TGTGCCAGCAGCGCGGGGTCCTCCTACGAGCAGTACTTC
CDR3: CASSAGSSYEQYF

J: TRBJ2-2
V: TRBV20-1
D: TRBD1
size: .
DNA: TGCAGTGCGACCGGGACAGGGGGTTCCGGGGAGCTGTTTTTT
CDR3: CSATGTGGSGELFF

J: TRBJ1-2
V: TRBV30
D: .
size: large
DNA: TGTGCCTGGATCAAGTCTAATACCAACTATGGCTACACCTTC
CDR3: CAWIKSNTNYGYTF

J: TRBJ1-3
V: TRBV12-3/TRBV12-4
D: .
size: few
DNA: TGTGCCAGCAGTTCCCCAGGGGCGTACGGAAACACCATATATTTT
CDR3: CASSSPGAYGNTIYF

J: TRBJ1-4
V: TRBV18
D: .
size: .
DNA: TGTGCCAGCTCACCACTCAATGTTCCGGGTCATAATGAAAAACTGTTTTTT
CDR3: CASSPLNVPGHNEKLFF

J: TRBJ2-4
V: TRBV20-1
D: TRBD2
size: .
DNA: TGCAGTGCTAGAGGGGTCGGAGCTAGCGGGGGGGCCAGGGACATTCAGTACTTC
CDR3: CSARGVGASGGARDIQYF

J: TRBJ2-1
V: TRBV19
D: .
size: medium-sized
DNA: TGTGCCAGTAGTATAAGATCTAGCTGGGAGCAGTTCTTC
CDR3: CASSIRSSWEQFF

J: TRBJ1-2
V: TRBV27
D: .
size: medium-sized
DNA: TGTGCCAGTAGAAACCGCGCGGGGGCTGGTGGCTACACCTTC
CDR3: CASRNRAGAGGYTF

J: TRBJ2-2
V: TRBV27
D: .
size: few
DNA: TGTGCCAGCAGTTCACTGCTGCGGACGGGAACTTTGGCCGGGGAGCTGTTTTTT
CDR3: CASSSLLRTGTLAGELFF

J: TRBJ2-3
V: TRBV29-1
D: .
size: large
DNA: TGCAGCGCCGACCCAGGGCATAGCACAGATACGCAGTATTTT
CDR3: CSADPGHSTDTQYF

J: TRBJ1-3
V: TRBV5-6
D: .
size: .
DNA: TGTGCCAGCAGCTTGGACATCTCTGGAAACACCATATATTTT
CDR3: CASSLDISGNTIYF